One sample yielded the 5 T cell receptor beta chains listed below, sequenced in a study of patients and donors after allogeneic stem cell transplantation. TCRdb passed the RT-PCR reads through MiXCR, listing each CDR3 protein once. The sample yields about 110,000 distinct CDR3 sequences, roughly 35% seen once. Specimen: blood, either unsorted or a sorted T cell fraction (not recorded which). These receptor sequences come from a human donor who was either an allogeneic HSCT recipient or a stem cell or donor lymphocyte infusion donor (not recorded which). It is not recorded whose cells these are; they may come from a transplant donor.

The genes are TRBV4-2 and TRBJ1-1; no clear D gene. V shed 3 bases and J shed 0 bases, with 8 bases lying between them. Germline V CDR1 and CDR2: LGHNA, YNFKEQ. This CDR3 comprises 14 residues. CDR3 coding DNA: TGTGCCAGCAGCCACCAACAGCTGAACACTGAAGCTTTCTTT. Protein product: CASSHQQLNTEAFF.

V gene TRBV25-1 combines with J gene TRBJ1-1; D might be TRBD1 (5 bases). Deletions cut 6 bases from V and 4 bases from J, with 12 bases between. CDR1 is MGHDK and CDR2 is SYGVNS in the germline V gene. The CDR3 extends over 13 amino acids. In nucleotides, the CDR3 is TGTGCCAGCAGGCGACAGTTCCTCACTGAAGCTTTCTTT. Translation gives CASRRQFLTEAFF.

This CDR3 is CSASPGSQTEAFF. The DNA for the CDR3 is TGCAGTGCTAGTCCCGGATCGCAGACTGAAGCTTTCTTT. This rearrangement joins TRBV20-1 to TRBJ1-1; no definite D call. The CDR3 extends over 13 amino acids. Trimming took off 3 bases at V and 5 bases at J, with 13 bases between the two ends. In germline, CDR1 is DFQATT, CDR2 SNEGSKA (reference sequence).

The chain couples TRBV7-2 to TRBJ1-1, with no clear D. Trimming removed 8 bases from V and 2 bases from J, with 15 bases in between. The CDR3 covers 14 residues. Germline V gene lookup returns CDR1 SGHTA and CDR2 FQGNSA. CDR3 sequence reads: CASWIGGFNTEAFF. As DNA, the CDR3 is TGTGCCAGCTGGATAGGAGGGTTTAACACTGAAGCTTTCTTT.

In its sample, this clonotype was seen a few times. This chain joins TRBV20-1 and TRBJ1-2; 7 bases map to TRBD1. The CDR3 loop spans 15 amino acids. The junction had 8 bases not matched to a gene; V was cut back by 0 bases and J by 4 bases. The V gene's germline CDR1 is DFQATT and CDR2 SNEGSKA (reference sequence). The CDR3 loop is CSARERRGQRYGYTF. CDR3 nucleotides: TGCAGTGCTAGAGAAAGACGGGGACAGCGCTATGGCTACACCTTC.